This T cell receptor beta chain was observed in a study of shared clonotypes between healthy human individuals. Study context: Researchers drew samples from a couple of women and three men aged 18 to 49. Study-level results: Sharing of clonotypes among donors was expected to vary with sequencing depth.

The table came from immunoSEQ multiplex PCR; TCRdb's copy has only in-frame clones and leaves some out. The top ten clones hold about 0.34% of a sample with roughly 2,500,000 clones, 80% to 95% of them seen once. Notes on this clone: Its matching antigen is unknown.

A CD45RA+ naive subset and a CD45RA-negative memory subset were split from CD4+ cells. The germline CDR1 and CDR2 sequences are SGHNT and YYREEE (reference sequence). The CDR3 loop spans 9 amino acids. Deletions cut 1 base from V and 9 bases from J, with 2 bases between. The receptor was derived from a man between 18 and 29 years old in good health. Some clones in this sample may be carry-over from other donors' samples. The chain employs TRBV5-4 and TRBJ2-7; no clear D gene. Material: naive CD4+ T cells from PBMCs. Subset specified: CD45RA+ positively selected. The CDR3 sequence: CASSLWQYF. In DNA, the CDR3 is TGTGCCAGCAGCTTGTGGCAGTACTTC. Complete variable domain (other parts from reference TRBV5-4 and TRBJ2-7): ETGVTQSPTHLIKTRGQQVTLRCSSQSGHNTVSWYQQALGQGPQFIFQYYREEENGRGNFPPRFSGLQFPNYSSELNVNALELDDSALYLCASSLWQYFGPGTRLTVT.